The rows below give T cell receptor beta chains drawn from one sample of a study of blood T cell repertoires in COVID-19. Measured with immunoSEQ multiplex PCR; TCRdb has only the in-frame clones, and not every one. The sample lists about 190,000 clones; just under 80% were seen once. The material sequenced was peripheral blood. These receptor sequences come from a woman over 75 with active or convalescent COVID-19. CDR3s include the opening cysteine and the closing phenylalanine or tryptophan. A D gene is named only where the DNA matches it firmly. The size of a clone is reported for some rows only, either as once, few or many, or as a class for expanded clones.

D	V	J	size	DNA	CDR3
.	TRBV27	TRBJ1-1	once	TGTGCCAGCAGTTTAAGGCAGGGAGGTGAAGCTTTCTTT	CASSLRQGGEAFF
TRBD1	TRBV5-1	TRBJ2-1	.	TGCGCCAGCAGCATCGGACAGGTGCAGCAGTTCTTC	CASSIGQVQQFF
.	TRBV6-1	TRBJ2-3	.	TGTGCCAGCAGTGCGGAAGGCAATGGGGCCACAGATACGCAGTATTTT	CASSAEGNGATDTQYF
TRBD1	TRBV5-1	TRBJ1-3	.	TGCGCCAGCAGCGCCACAGGGGGGAACACCATATATTTT	CASSATGGNTIYF
TRBD1	TRBV6-1	TRBJ1-6	few	TGTGCCAGCAGTCAGACAGGGGCCACGTCACCCCTCCACTTT	CASSQTGATSPLHF
.	TRBV19	TRBJ1-1	.	TGTGCCAGTAGTGAGCAGGGACAGAACACTGAAGCTTTCTTT	CASSEQGQNTEAFF
.	TRBV12-3/TRBV12-4	TRBJ2-7	.	TGTGCCAGCAGTTTATCCGGACTTCCGTACTTC	CASSLSGLPYF
.	TRBV10-3	TRBJ1-4	.	TGTGCCATCAGGGAGGACAACAGCAATGAAAAACTGTTTTTT	CAIREDNSNEKLFF
.	TRBV18	TRBJ2-1	.	TGTGCCAGCTCACTTACTCAGGGGGGAAACTACAATGAGCAGTTCTTC	CASSLTQGGNYNEQFF
.	TRBV13	TRBJ1-4	.	TGTGCCAGCAGCTTCGCGGGACGGGGGGGAAAACTGTTTTTT	CASSFAGRGGKLFF
.	TRBV5-1	TRBJ1-5	.	TGCGCCAGCAGCTTGGAGGCAGGGGATCAGCCCCAGCATTTT	CASSLEAGDQPQHF
.	TRBV5-1	TRBJ2-1	.	TGCGCCAGCAGCTTACCCCTACAGGGTCATGAGCAGTTCTTC	CASSLPLQGHEQFF
TRBD1	TRBV2	TRBJ1-2	.	TGTGCCAGCAGTGAGTACAGGGGCAACTATGGCTACACCTTC	CASSEYRGNYGYTF
.	TRBV6-5	TRBJ1-3	once	TGTGCCAGCAGTTCAGGGCCCTCTGGAAACACCATATATTTT	CASSSGPSGNTIYF
TRBD1	TRBV4-2	TRBJ1-2	.	TGTGCCAGCAGCCAAGATGGTCACAGGGGGTATGGCTACACCTTC	CASSQDGHRGYGYTF
.	TRBV28	TRBJ1-2	.	TGTGCCAGTACGACTGCTAACTATGGCTACACCTTC	CASTTANYGYTF
.	TRBV28	TRBJ1-2	.	TGTGCCAGCAGTCCCGACTTAGGGGCTAACTATGGCTACACCTTC	CASSPDLGANYGYTF
TRBD2	TRBV4-1	TRBJ2-1	.	TGCGCCAGCAGCCATCCACCCGGACTAGCGGGGGTTCCTAGCGGCAATGAGCAGTTCTTC	CASSHPPGLAGVPSGNEQFF
.	TRBV11-2	TRBJ2-7	.	TGTGCCAGCAGCACTACAGGGTTTATAGACGAGCAGTACTTC	CASSTTGFIDEQYF
.	TRBV5-6	TRBJ1-6	.	TGTGCCAGCAGCGGGAACAGGGCTCCCTATAATTCACCCCTCCACTTT	CASSGNRAPYNSPLHF
.	TRBV6-5	TRBJ1-6	.	TGTGCCAGCAGTCCGCATGGGAGGGATTCACCCCTCCACTTT	CASSPHGRDSPLHF
TRBD1	TRBV6-1	TRBJ2-7	.	TGTGCCAGCAGTGAAGACAGAGGGGGCACCGAGCAGTACTTC	CASSEDRGGTEQYF
.	TRBV7-2	TRBJ1-4	.	TGTGCCAGCAGTCGGGGGACAACTAATGAAAAACTGTTTTTT	CASSRGTTNEKLFF
.	TRBV21-1	TRBJ2-7	once	TGTGCCAGCAGCAGGACAGACGGTGAAATCGGGACCTACGAGCAGTACTTC	CASSRTDGEIGTYEQYF
.	TRBV5-1	TRBJ1-2	.	TGCGCCAGCAGCTTGGAGTCCTACGATGGCTACACCTTC	CASSLESYDGYTF
.	TRBV7-2	TRBJ2-7	.	TGTGCCAGCAGCTTATCCCTCGGGAATGCCTACGAGCAGTACTTC	CASSLSLGNAYEQYF
.	TRBV3-1/TRBV3-2	TRBJ1-6	.	TGTGCCAGCAGTCTAAGCGGCCAGTTGAATTCACCCCTCCACTTT	CASSLSGQLNSPLHF
.	TRBV11-3	TRBJ1-1	few	TGTGCCAGCAGCTTAGATGGCAGGGAGAACACTGAAGCTTTCTTT	CASSLDGRENTEAFF
TRBD1	TRBV3-1/TRBV3-2	TRBJ1-4	.	TGTGCCAGCAGCCCGACAGGGGTTCGGGAAAAACTGTTTTTT	CASSPTGVREKLFF
TRBD1	TRBV9	TRBJ1-6	.	TGTGCCAGCAGCGCTGAGACAGGGGGGGACTCACCCCTCCACTTT	CASSAETGGDSPLHF
TRBD1	TRBV27	TRBJ1-3	.	TGTGCCAGCAGCCTGACAGGGGGCTATGGAAACACCATATATTTT	CASSLTGGYGNTIYF
TRBD1	TRBV19	TRBJ2-1	.	TGTGCCAGTAGTGTCGACTGGGACAGGGGGCCGTACAATGAGCAGTTCTTC	CASSVDWDRGPYNEQFF
.	TRBV4-1	TRBJ1-2	.	TGCGCCAGCAGCCCCTGGGATGGACCCGGGGGCTATGGCTACACCTTC	CASSPWDGPGGYGYTF
TRBD2	TRBV5-1	TRBJ2-1	.	TGCGCCAGCAGCTTGGGACTAGCGGGGGTTGAGCAGTTCTTC	CASSLGLAGVEQFF
.	TRBV6-1	TRBJ2-7	.	TGTGCCAGCAGTGAAGGGAGGGCAGGCCAGTACTTC	CASSEGRAGQYF
.	TRBV11-3	TRBJ2-5	few	TGTGCCAGCAGCTTAGGTCGCCAGAACCAAGAGACCCAGTACTTC	CASSLGRQNQETQYF
.	TRBV12-3/TRBV12-4	TRBJ2-5	.	TGTGCCAGCAACCAACAGGGAGCTGGGACCCAGTACTTC	CASNQQGAGTQYF
TRBD2	TRBV4-1	TRBJ2-1	.	TGCGCCAGCACCCGTGGGACTAGCGGGGCCTACAATGAGCAGTTCTTC	CASTRGTSGAYNEQFF
.	TRBV4-1	TRBJ1-2	.	TGCGCCAGCAGCGATCTCCGAAAACGAGACTATGGCTACACCTTC	CASSDLRKRDYGYTF
.	TRBV5-1	TRBJ1-6	.	TGCGCCAGCAGCTTGGCGTCTGGGCTTAATTCACCCCTCCACTTT	CASSLASGLNSPLHF
TRBD1	TRBV9	TRBJ1-2	.	TGTGCCAGCAGCGTAACTGAGGGGGCAAAAGGCTACACCTTC	CASSVTEGAKGYTF